Presented here are 25 T cell receptor beta chains from one specimen sequenced in a study of tissue T cells after allogeneic stem cell transplantation. Clones were read by immunoSEQ multiplex PCR, and TCRdb kept only the in-frame ones, dropping some. The sample gives about 4,000 clones, around 52% of which show up once; less than 7% is in the top ten. Time point meaning: mouse harvest day 7 after allogeneic transplant. Mouse grafts combined 10^7 T-cell-depleted bone marrow cells with 10^6 splenic CD5+ T cells. Input material: gut tissue. These receptors came from a female BALB/c mouse given C57BL/6 T cells with graft-versus-host disease after an allogeneic hematopoietic cell transplant.

In the case of this clone: Any gene name here is a mouse gene name. The sequenced part of the CDR3 DNA is TGTGCCAGCAGCCGGGACTGGGTTAACCAAGACACCCAGTAC. As protein: CASSRDWVNQDTQY. The entire CDR3 protein reads CASSRDWVNQDTQYF. V is TRBV3 and J is TRBJ2-5; TRBD2 matches 9 bases. The CDR3 end is not reached by the read, which stops 1 residue before it; the germline J gene fills it in. The CDR3 spans 15 residues. V trimming: 5 bases; J trimming: 0 bases; junction bases outside the gene matches: 3. CDR1 is SNHLY and CDR2 is FYNGKV in the germline V gene (reference sequence).

A word on this clone: Gene and germline names: mouse. The read terminates 1 residue ahead of where the CDR3 ends, so the germline J gene completes it. This chain links TRBV26 with TRBJ2-4, with D tentatively TRBD1 or TRBD2 (6 bases each). This CDR3 contains 13 residues. Germline lookup yields CDR1 KGHPV and CDR2 FQNQEV (reference sequence). The V gene lost 2 bases and the J gene lost 3 bases, with 6 bases spanning the gap. This CDR3 is CASSLGGQNTLYF. CDR3 bases read: TGTGCCAGCAGTCTGGGGGGCCAAAACACCTTGTAC.

The sample holds a few counts of this clone. Gene names follow the mouse nomenclature. The read terminates 1 residue before the CDR3 end, so the remaining end is supplied by the germline J gene. The chain is built from TRBV12-2 and TRBJ1-2; a weak D match, TRBD1 (6 bases). V was cut by 0 bases and J by 3 bases, with 10 bases left in between. This CDR3 has 14 residues. From germline, CDR1 is SGHLS and CDR2 HYDKME. The CDR3 DNA, read in part, is TGTGCCAGCTCTCTCACAGGGAAAGACTCCGACTACACC. This codes for CASSLTGKDSDYT. The whole CDR3 reads CASSLTGKDSDYTF.

Worth noting for this clone: The genes and germline here are from mouse. This chain's CDR3 is CASSQEGGWEVFF. The sequenced part of the CDR3 DNA is TGTGCCAGCAGCCAAGAGGGGGGGTGGGAAGTCTTC. The V and J genes are TRBV2 and TRBJ1-1, with D possibly TRBD1 on 5 matching bases. Coverage ceases 1 residue before the CDR3 finishes, and the germline J gene fills in the end. CDR3 length: 13 residues. Germline CDR1 and CDR2: LGHNA and YSYQKL. The V gene lost 0 bases and the J gene lost 8 bases, with 10 bases spanning the gap. Full variable domain (rest looked up from reference TRBV2 and TRBJ1-1): DPKIIQKPKYLVAVTGSEKILICEQYLGHNAMYWYRQSAKKPLEFMFSYSYQKLMDNQTASSRFQPQSSKKNHLDLQITALKPDDSATYFCASSQEGGWEVFFGKGTRLTVV.

As for this clone: The germline gene is not matched at one end of the junction; a read error may be the cause. All gene names here are mouse names. The observed sequence ends 1 residue before the CDR3 terminus, with the missing tail filled in from the germline J gene. The same CDR3 also results from other DNA sequences found in this sample. The rearrangement links TRBV1 to TRBJ2-3; 10 nucleotides line up with TRBD2. Germline-derived CDR1 and CDR2 are NSQYPW and LRSPGD (reference sequence). The length of the CDR3 is 15 residues. Incomplete CDR3 DNA: TGCACCTGCAGTGACCGGGACTGGGGTGCAGAGACGCTGTAT. Protein product: CTCSDRDWGAETLY. The full CDR3 protein is CTCSDRDWGAETLYF.

Worth noting for this clone: Mouse names are used for the genes. From the germline J gene comes the end of the CDR3, since the read stops 1 residue before it. The chain joins TRBV26 to TRBJ2-5; D might be TRBD2 (7 bases). The CDR3 has 15 amino acids. Trimming removed 2 bases at V and 1 base at J, with 10 bases between. Germline lookup yields CDR1 KGHPV and CDR2 FQNQEV (reference sequence). CDR3 DNA (partial): TGTGCCAGCAGTCTGGGGGGGCGCGACCAAGACACCCAGTAC. This sequence encodes CASSLGGRDQDTQY. The whole CDR3 protein reads CASSLGGRDQDTQYF.

Comments on this clone: Genes and germline are mouse. The read gets to within 1 residue of the CDR3 end, and the germline J gene fills in the rest. V usage is TRBV26 and J usage is TRBJ2-2, with 9 bases identical to TRBD2. Germline V gene lookup returns CDR1 KGHPV and CDR2 FQNQEV (reference sequence). The CDR3 spans 15 residues. After removal of 4 bases from V and 2 bases from J, the junction contained 2 bases not matched to a gene. CDR3 bases read: TGTGCCAGCAGTCCAGGACTGGGGAACACCGGGCAGCTCTAC. This encodes CASSPGLGNTGQLY. The whole CDR3 sequence reads CASSPGLGNTGQLYF.

This clone was counted a few times. Gene names denote mouse genes. The read ends 1 residue shy of where the CDR3 ends; the end is completed using the germline J gene. V gene TRBV22 combines with J gene TRBJ1-5. TRBV22 is a documented pseudogene. The CDR3 loop spans 15 amino acids. The CDR3 loop reads CASSCREARLQAPLF. The sequenced CDR3 bases are TGTGCCAGCAGTTGTAGGGAGGCTCGGCTCCAGGCTCCGCTT.

There are a few counts of this clone. Gene names refer to mouse genes. Read data end 1 residue before the CDR3 end; the end is taken from the germline J gene. The rearrangement joins TRBV16 to TRBJ2-4; 10 nucleotides align to TRBD2. J gave up 0 bases and V 3 bases, and 6 bases lay outside the gene matches. Germline loops: CDR1 SGHSA, CDR2 FRNQAP. There are 17 residues in the CDR3. The CDR3 region is CASSFAGLGSSQNTLYF. CDR3 DNA (partial): TGTGCAAGCAGCTTTGCGGGACTGGGGTCTAGTCAAAACACCTTGTAC.

As to this clone: The listed genes are named as in mouse. The observed sequence ends 1 residue before the CDR3 terminus, with the missing tail filled in from the germline J gene. V gene TRBV26 combines with J gene TRBJ2-7; D gene uncertain. CDR3 length equals 14 residues. CDR1 and CDR2 (germline): KGHPV, FQNQEV (reference sequence). V lost 1 base and J 0 bases, leaving 7 bases between the germline ends. The sequenced part of the CDR3 DNA is TGTGCCAGCAGTCTGTTCAGTAGCTCCTATGAACAGTAC. Translated: CASSLFSSSYEQY. The full-length CDR3 reads as CASSLFSSSYEQYF.

This clone is medium-sized by share. Gene labels here are mouse ones. The read ends 1 residue before the CDR3 terminus; that terminus is restored from the germline J gene. The chain joins TRBV13-3 to TRBJ2-7; D could derive from TRBD1 or TRBD2 (6 bases each). The V end lost 0 bases, the J end lost 0 bases, and 10 bases lay between the germline ends. Germline values: CDR1 NNHDY, CDR2 SYVADS. The CDR3 extends over 15 amino acids. The CDR3 bases that were read are TGTGCCAGCAGTGATGCTCGGGGGCTCTCCTATGAACAGTAC. This gives the protein CASSDARGLSYEQY. The complete CDR3 protein is CASSDARGLSYEQYF.

This clone was counted between two and nine times. Each gene name is a mouse one. The CDR3 is cut off 1 residue early in the read; its end comes from the germline J gene. The J gene is TRBJ2-2, the V gene TRBV3; 8 bases line up with TRBD2. The CDR3 contains 16 residues. V shed 1 base, J shed 0 bases, and the junction held 1 base outside the gene matches. CDR1 is SNHLY, CDR2 FYNGKV, per germline (reference sequence). CDR3 DNA, as far as it was read: TGTGCCAGCAGCTTAGGCTGGGGGGCAAACACCGGGCAGCTCTAC. This gives the protein CASSLGWGANTGQLY. From start to end, the CDR3 is CASSLGWGANTGQLYF.

There are a few counts of this clone. Genes and germline come from the mouse. Read coverage stops 1 residue before the CDR3 terminus; the germline J gene supplies the remainder. The rearrangement uses TRBV26 and TRBJ2-7; no firm D call. Germline V gene data show CDR1 as KGHPV and CDR2 as FQNQEV (reference sequence). This CDR3 spans 13 amino acids. V was trimmed by 6 bases and J by 0 bases, leaving 9 bases between them. CDR3 amino acids: CASSLRSSYEQYF. The CDR3 bases that were read are TGTGCCAGCAGCCTCAGGAGCTCCTATGAACAGTAC.

This clone was recorded a few times. Gene and germline names: mouse. The CDR3 end is not reached by the read, which stops 1 residue before it; the germline J gene fills it in. The chain has TRBV12-1 and TRBJ2-1; D call uncertain. Trimming removed 2 bases at V and 5 bases at J, with 3 bases between. The CDR3 has 11 residues. The germline CDR1 and CDR2 sequences are SGHSN and HYEKVE. CDR3 protein: CASSPHAEQFF. The sequenced CDR3 bases are TGTGCCAGCTCTCCCCATGCTGAGCAGTTC.

Points on this clone: Each gene name is a mouse one. Here the CDR3 reads CASSILGAEQFF. The covered CDR3 bases are TGTGCCAGCTCTATACTGGGGGCTGAGCAGTTC. This chain links TRBV12-2 with TRBJ2-1; the match to TRBD2 covers 7 bases. The CDR3 end is not reached by the read, which stops 1 residue before it; the germline J gene fills it in. The CDR3 sequence is 12 residues long. Germline V gene sequence: CDR1 SGHLS, CDR2 HYDKME. The V segment lost 3 bases and the J segment 7 bases; nucleotides outside the gene matches: 2.

Details on this clone: Germline and genes here are mouse. The read comes to an end 1 residue before the CDR3 does, leaving the germline J gene to fill in the end. This chain connects TRBV1 to TRBJ1-3; a possible D gene is TRBD1 (5 bases). Trimming left V 2 bases short and J 0 bases short, with 8 bases between. The CDR3 totals 15 residues. Germline CDR1 reads NSQYPW; CDR2 reads LRSPGD (reference sequence). Here the CDR3 reads CTCSARTNSGNTLYF. CDR3 DNA, as far as it was read: TGCACCTGCAGTGCACGGACAAATTCTGGAAATACGCTCTAT.

For this clone: Gene and germline names: mouse. The read ends 1 residue shy of where the CDR3 ends; the end is completed using the germline J gene. The rearrangement links TRBV13-2 to TRBJ2-7, with TRBD2 matching over 12 bases. Looked up from germline, CDR1 is NNHNN and CDR2 is SYGAGS (reference sequence). The CDR3 loop spans 14 amino acids. With V trimmed by 2 bases and J by 6 bases, 3 bases remained unmatched. The DNA read from the CDR3 is TGTGCCAGCGGTGAAGGGACTGGGGGGCCTGAACAGTAC. Encoded protein: CASGEGTGGPEQY. The complete CDR3 reads CASGEGTGGPEQYF.

By sample share, this clone is medium-sized (0.01 to 0.1%). Any gene name here is a mouse gene name. The covered CDR3 bases are TGTGCCAGCAGCCAAGATCGTCAATACACAGAAGTCTTC. Protein: CASSQDRQYTEVF. The entire CDR3 is CASSQDRQYTEVFF. This rearrangement joins TRBV2 to TRBJ1-1, with D uncertain. The CDR3 end falls 1 residue outside the read, so it is completed with the germline J gene. Trimming took 0 bases from V and 3 from J, leaving 8 bases between them. Germline CDR1 is LGHNA and CDR2 is YSYQKL. The CDR3 length is 14 residues.

A few counts support this clone. Mouse germline and gene names are used. The CDR3 end lies 1 residue beyond the end of the read and is filled in from the germline J gene. The chain employs TRBV26 and TRBJ2-7; TRBD2 matches 12 bases. Germline V CDR1 and CDR2: KGHPV, FQNQEV (reference sequence). V was pared by 5 bases and J by 7 bases, with 6 bases of the junction left unmatched. The CDR3 consists of 14 residues. The covered CDR3 bases are TGTGCCAGCAGTAGACTGGGGGGGCGCCGGGAACAGTAC. This gives the protein CASSRLGGRREQY. The CDR3, in full, reads CASSRLGGRREQYF.

Concerning this clone itself: Gene names are mouse gene names. The read terminates 1 residue before the CDR3 end, so the remaining end is supplied by the germline J gene. The chain recombines TRBV21 with TRBJ1-3, with 11 bases fitting TRBD1. TRBV21 is identified as an open reading frame with a role that is uncertain. CDR3 length: 15 amino acids. Trimming at V came to 6 bases and at J to 2 bases, leaving 3 bases not matched to a gene. Incomplete CDR3 DNA: TGTGCTAGCAGCCGGGACAGGGGGACTGGAAATACGCTCTAT. Translation: CASSRDRGTGNTLY. The entire CDR3 protein is CASSRDRGTGNTLYF.

Notes on this clone: Any gene name here is a mouse gene name. The CDR3 end is not reached by the read, which stops 1 residue before it; the germline J gene fills it in. The chain employs TRBV3 and TRBJ2-7, with a tentative D call TRBD2 (6 bases). The CDR3 covers 14 residues. Germline CDR1 SNHLY, CDR2 FYNGKV (reference sequence). V lost 0 bases and J 0 bases, leaving 6 bases between the germline ends. The CDR3: CASSLAWGSYEQYF. The part of the CDR3 DNA that was read is TGTGCCAGCAGCTTAGCCTGGGGCTCCTATGAACAGTAC. The full variable domain, in which reference TRBV3 and TRBJ2-7 provide the parts outside the CDR3, is GPKVLQIPSHQIIDMGQMVTLNCDPVSNHLYFYWYKQILGQQMEFLVNFYNGKVMEKSKLFKDQFSVERPDGSYFTLKIQPTALEDSAVYFCASSLAWGSYEQYFGPGTRLTVL.

Of note for this clone: Gene and germline names: mouse. CDR3 in amino acids: CASSLERGSSYEQYF. The DNA read from the CDR3 is TGTGCCAGCTCTCTCGAGAGGGGGAGCTCCTATGAACAGTAC. This sequence joins TRBV12-1 and TRBJ2-7, with D perhaps TRBD1 (6 bases). From the germline J gene comes the end of the CDR3, since the read stops 1 residue before it. This CDR3 contains 15 residues. The V end was cut by 0 bases, the J end by 0 bases, with 11 bases between. CDR1 SGHSN and CDR2 HYEKVE come from the germline V gene.

Worth noting for this clone: All gene names here are mouse names. The read comes to an end 1 residue before the CDR3 does, leaving the germline J gene to fill in the end. The V and J genes are TRBV3 and TRBJ2-7, with TRBD2 identical over 14 bases. The CDR3 spans 14 residues. Germline CDR1 reads SNHLY; CDR2 reads FYNGKV (reference sequence). Unmatched junction bases numbered 3, after V lost 5 bases and J lost 6 bases. The sequenced part of the CDR3 DNA is TGTGCCAGCAGCCAGGGACTGGGGGGGCTTGAACAGTAC. Protein product: CASSQGLGGLEQY. The entire CDR3 sequence reads CASSQGLGGLEQYF.

Turning to this clone: The genes and germline here are from mouse. The read ends 1 residue before the CDR3 terminus; that terminus is restored from the germline J gene. V usage is TRBV12-2 and J usage is TRBJ1-4, with 9 bases matching TRBD1. Germline V CDR1 and CDR2: SGHLS, HYDKME. V shed 3 bases, J shed 6 bases, and the junction held 7 bases outside the gene matches. The CDR3 loop spans 15 amino acids. The CDR3 DNA, read in part, is TGTGCCAGCTCTACCTGGACAGGGGTGGACGAAAGATTATTT. It translates to CASSTWTGVDERLF. The CDR3 reads in full as CASSTWTGVDERLFF.

Comments on this clone: The genes and germline here are from mouse. The CDR3 goes on 1 residue after the read ends, and that part is filled in from the germline J gene. This chain connects TRBV12-1 to TRBJ2-5, with D hard to call. The CDR3 is 13 amino acids. From germline, CDR1 is SGHSN and CDR2 HYEKVE. V lost 4 bases and J 1 base, leaving 8 bases between the germline ends. The sequenced part of the CDR3 DNA is TGTGCCAGCTCCGAGTGGGACCAAGACACCCAGTAC. Protein sequence: CASSEWDQDTQY. The CDR3 as a whole reads CASSEWDQDTQYF.